Given below is one TCR beta chain in context. Its antigen is still unknown. Each CD8+ T cell subset was flow-sorted in triplicate, with roughly 300,000 cells per subset placed directly into RLT lysis buffer. Naive CD8+ T cells were defined stringently as CD45RO-CCR7+CD27+CD95- to exclude memory contaminants. Peripheral blood mononuclear cells were isolated from buffy coats using standard density gradient centrifugation. A FACSAria III was used to flow-sort naive CD8+ T cells into CXCR3-negative and CXCR3-positive populations. An RNeasy Mini Kit was used to extract total RNA from the sorted cells. These data originate in a study of CXCR3-negative and CXCR3-positive naive CD8 T cells (dated by TCRdb to about 2019). The study in broad terms: In total, roughly 140 million TRB reads were obtained, which works out to roughly 1.5 +/- 0.3 million reads per library. Diversity and physicochemical repertoire analyses were performed on about a dozen donors pooled from two independent experiments. For the TRBV-TRBJ cluster analysis, the naive subsets came from about five donors, while the memory cells came from 3 donors.

Results and caveats for the whole study, not just this receptor: Repertoire diversity was comparably high in both naive subsets but much lower in memory CD8+ T cells. Because surface CD5, which is linked to self-reactivity in mice, was comparable between the naive subsets, TCR interaction strength was also inferred from the physicochemical properties of TRB CDR3s. Compared with CXCR3-negative naive cells, CXCR3-positive naive cells had TRB CDR3s with higher hydrophobicity (lower Kidera factor 4), lower energy, and higher strength and volume indices. Within the same donor, TRBV-TRBJ usage looked similar between naive CXCR3-negative and CXCR3-positive cells, but memory cells had distinct patterns. Because CXCR3 expression was partially decreased after cryopreservation, freshly isolated PBMCs were used for most assays.

The CDR3, from cysteine to phenylalanine, totals 17 residues. No nucleotide data were recorded. CDR1 and CDR2 are drawn from the germline V gene: MDHEN, SYDVKM. These reads were obtained on a NextSeq 550. The Human TCR Profiling Kit (MiLaboratory) was used to make UMI-labeled 5' RACE TRB cDNA libraries. The full amount of extracted RNA was used for cDNA synthesis, and the full amount of resulting cDNA was used for PCR amplification. The libraries were made side by side, with each library going through the same number of PCR cycles. As for the authors' bioinformatics: About 49,000 +/- 11,000 unique UMI-labeled TRB cDNA molecules per library were extracted with MIGEC and MiXCR, with at least two reads per UMI required. Each library averaged 40,000 +/- 10,000 functional in-frame TRB CDR3 nucleotide clonotypes without stop codons. After each sample was downsampled to 5000 UMI-labeled TRB molecules, VDJtools was used to calculate diversity metrics such as normalized Shannon-Wiener and Chao1. VDJtools computed clonotype-size-weighted physicochemical properties of the central five CDR3 residues: interaction energy, strength, volume and Kidera factor 4. Through TCRdb reprocessing, the reads give one entry per CDR3 protein sequence; DNA is omitted. None of the V and J calls come from the authors' own analysis; TCRdb made them. The sample's table lists a count of 3,800 or so distinct CDR3 sequences. Just under 2% of the sample lies in the top ten.

This chain is built from TRBV28 and TRBJ2-1; the TCRdb call, TRBD2, lacks DNA for checking. The TCR was taken from a human donor in good health. Some clones in this sample may be carry-over from other donors' samples. The specimen was naive CXCR3- CD8+ T cells from blood. The sample's cell subset or site label, in plain terms: CD45RO-CCR7+CD27+CD95- naive CD8+ T cells lacking CXCR3 (TNR3-). The CDR3 corresponds to CASSFVGGHPSYNEQFF.